These 8 T cell receptor beta chains share one sample of origin, sequenced in a study of blood T cell repertoires in COVID-19. Repertoires were generated with immunoSEQ multiplex PCR, while TCRdb's copy carries only in-frame clones and drops some. The sample records approximately 250,000 clones, roughly 86% being singletons. Source material: peripheral blood. The receptors originated from a woman aged 55 to 70 who had recovered from COVID-19.

V is TRBV18 and J is TRBJ2-5; 11 bases align to TRBD2. The germline CDR1 and CDR2 sequences are KGHSH and LQKENI. Trimming took 6 bases from V and 0 from J; bases not matched to a gene: 6. The CDR3 sequence is 16 residues long. The CDR3 DNA is TGTGCCAGCTCCCAGACTAGCGGGGAGTACCAAGAGACCCAGTACTTC. As protein: CASSQTSGEYQETQYF.

The rearrangement links TRBV28 to TRBJ2-5, with a possible D match to TRBD2 (6 bases). Per germline, CDR1 MDHEN and CDR2 SYDVKM. This CDR3 spans 15 amino acids. Trimming removed 6 bases from V and 2 bases from J, with 16 bases in between. This CDR3 reads CASSYAQAGQETQYF. For the CDR3, the DNA is TGTGCCAGCAGCTACGCGCAGGCGGGGCAAGAGACCCAGTACTTC.

This chain links TRBV9 with TRBJ1-4; TRBD1 matches at 8 bases. V lost 4 bases to trimming and J lost 5 bases; unmatched junction nucleotides: 4. The CDR3 contains 14 residues. Germline V gene sequence: CDR1 SGDLS, CDR2 YYNGEE. The CDR3 reads CASSPRQGNEKLFF. The CDR3 DNA reads as TGTGCCAGCAGCCCACGACAGGGGAATGAAAAACTGTTTTTT.

The rearrangement joins TRBV3-1 (or the pseudogene TRBV3-2) to TRBJ2-1, with D possibly being TRBD1 (5 bases). V was cut by 4 bases and J by 1 base, with 17 bases left in between. CDR3 length: 17 residues. The germline V gene encodes CDR1 LGHDT and CDR2 YNNKEL (reference sequence). CDR3 loop: CASSPRGREWSYNEQFF. The CDR3 nucleotides read TGTGCCAGCAGCCCTCGAGGCAGGGAATGGTCCTACAATGAGCAGTTCTTC.

The sample holds one count of this clone. V and J are TRBV27 and TRBJ1-5; maybe TRBD1 (6 bases). CDR1 is MNHEY and CDR2 is SMNVEV in the germline V gene (reference sequence). This CDR3 is built from 15 residues. Trimming took off 5 bases at V and 3 bases at J, with 14 bases between the two ends. The CDR3 is CASSLTGPINQPQHF. In nucleotides, the CDR3 is TGTGCCAGCAGTCTGACAGGACCGATCAATCAGCCCCAGCATTTT.

The V gene is TRBV5-1, the J gene TRBJ1-1; D possibly corresponds to TRBD1 (6 bases). In germline, CDR1 is SGHRS, CDR2 YFSETQ. The V end lost 4 bases, the J end lost 3 bases, and 19 bases lay between the germline ends. The CDR3 loop spans 16 amino acids. As DNA, the CDR3 is TGCGCCAGCAGCCGGAAGGACAGCGCGGGGGACACTGAAGCTTTCTTT. This codes for CASSRKDSAGDTEAFF.

This clone was observed a handful of times. The genes are TRBV19 and TRBJ2-7, with D possibly being TRBD1 (5 bases). V was trimmed by 4 bases and J by 2 bases, leaving 9 bases between them. The CDR3 has 13 amino acids. The germline V gene encodes CDR1 LNHDA and CDR2 SQIVND (reference sequence). In DNA form, the CDR3 reads TGTGCCAGTAGTACTACAGGACCCTACGAGCAGTACTTC. As protein: CASSTTGPYEQYF.

This clone was seen only once. The V and J genes are TRBV5-1 and TRBJ2-5; 9 nucleotides line up with TRBD1. The CDR3 spans 17 residues. Per the germline V gene, CDR1 is SGHRS and CDR2 is YFSETQ. V shed 0 bases and J 2 bases; nucleotides not matched to a gene: 8. The CDR3 here is CASSLVPLDRGQETQYF. Written as DNA, the CDR3 is TGCGCCAGCAGCTTGGTCCCCCTTGACAGGGGGCAAGAGACCCAGTACTTC. The full variable domain, completed using reference TRBV5-1 and TRBJ2-5, is KAGVTQTPRYLIKTRGQQVTLSCSPISGHRSVSWYQQTPGQGLQFLFEYFSETQRNKGNFPGRFSGRQFSNSRSEMNVSTLELGDSALYLCASSLVPLDRGQETQYFGPGTRLLVL.